Listed below are T cell receptor beta chains from one sample, sequenced in a study of cytomegalovirus exposure and HLA in healthy donors. TCRdb keeps only in-frame clones here, not all; method: immunoSEQ multiplex PCR. Found here are around 140,000 clones, 75% to 80% of them singletons; the top ten hold 1.5% to 2%. The material sequenced was PBMCs. Every receptor here comes from a female donor in good health and CMV-seronegative. CDR3s include the opening cysteine and the closing phenylalanine or tryptophan. The D gene is left open where the match is weak. Clone size is stated in some rows and not others, as once, few, many or a class when expanded.

TGCAGCGTCACCGCCCAAGTAGAGGCAGGGGGATACTATGGCTACACCTTC	CSVTAQVEAGGYYGYTF	TRBD1	TRBV29-1	TRBJ1-2	.
TGCGCCAGCAGCCAAGATAGAGGCCCCCAAGAGACCCAGTACTTC	CASSQDRGPQETQYF	.	TRBV4-1	TRBJ2-5	.
TGTGCCAGCAGCGTAGTGCAAGTCGAGTCCAATGAGCAGTTCTTC	CASSVVQVESNEQFF	.	TRBV9	TRBJ2-1	.
TGTGCCAGCAGCGGGGACTATAATTCACCCCTCCACTTT	CASSGDYNSPLHF	.	TRBV2	TRBJ1-6	.
TGTGCCAGCAGTGACAGGGGGCCTGTCTATGGCTACACCTTC	CASSDRGPVYGYTF	TRBD1	TRBV2	TRBJ1-2	.
TGTGCCAGCAGTACCTGGACAGGGGGCAGGTACAATGAGCAGTTCTTC	CASSTWTGGRYNEQFF	TRBD1	TRBV27	TRBJ2-1	.
TGTGCCAGCAGCTCCCCCCCTAATATTTACGAGCAGTACTTC	CASSSPPNIYEQYF	.	TRBV5-6	TRBJ2-7	once
TGTGCCAGTAGTATAGGGACAGGCGGCGAGCAGTACTTC	CASSIGTGGEQYF	TRBD1	TRBV19	TRBJ2-7	.
TGCGCCAGCAGCCAAGCGGGGGACGAGCAGTACTTC	CASSQAGDEQYF	.	TRBV4-1	TRBJ2-7	.
TGTGCCACCAGCAGGGCAGGGGCCTCCTACGAGCAGTACTTC	CATSRAGASYEQYF	.	TRBV15	TRBJ2-7	.
TGTGCCAGCAGTGAAGAAGTAGCGGGCACAGATACGCAGTATTTT	CASSEEVAGTDTQYF	.	TRBV2	TRBJ2-3	.
TGTGCTAGCAGTTTCTCAGCAGGGATAGGGAACACTGAAGCTTTCTTT	CASSFSAGIGNTEAFF	.	TRBV6-5	TRBJ1-1	once
TGTGCCAGCAGTTTTGGGGCCAGTGAGCCCCAGCATTTT	CASSFGASEPQHF	.	TRBV27	TRBJ1-5	.
TGTGCCAGCAGTTTACAGGGGGCCCAGTCCTACGAGCAGTACTTC	CASSLQGAQSYEQYF	TRBD1	TRBV28	TRBJ2-7	.
TGCGCCAGCAGCCCCCAGACAGGTCGGATAACGCAGTATTTT	CASSPQTGRITQYF	.	TRBV4-1	TRBJ2-3	once
TGTGCCAGCAGCTTGGGCCGACAGGGCTACTACGAGCAGTACTTC	CASSLGRQGYYEQYF	TRBD1	TRBV11-3	TRBJ2-7	.
TGTGCCAGCAGTTACGCAGGGGGAAGCAATCAGCCCCAGCATTTT	CASSYAGGSNQPQHF	TRBD1	TRBV6-5	TRBJ1-5	.
TGTGCCAGCACGCCCAGGGGGTGGAACACTGAAGCTTTCTTT	CASTPRGWNTEAFF	TRBD1	TRBV28	TRBJ1-1	.
TGTGCCAGCAGACAGGGTTCCGGGGGCTACACCTTC	CASRQGSGGYTF	.	TRBV6-5	TRBJ1-2	.
TGCAGTGCTAGTCAGGGGGACGAGCAGTACTTC	CSASQGDEQYF	TRBD1	TRBV20-1	TRBJ2-7	.
TGCGCCAGCAGCCCAGGGGAGACCCAGTACTTC	CASSPGETQYF	.	TRBV5-1	TRBJ2-5	.
TGTGCCAGCAGCTCCTCAGGGGACACTGAAGCTTTCTTT	CASSSSGDTEAFF	.	TRBV5-4	TRBJ1-1	few
TGCGCCAGCAGCTTGTGGGACCCGTATTCGGCGGGAGGCGGTTCCTACAATGAGCAGTTCTTC	CASSLWDPYSAGGGSYNEQFF	TRBD2	TRBV5-1	TRBJ2-1	.
TGTGCCAGCAGTTTACAGCAGGGTAGACAAGAGACCCAGTACTTC	CASSLQQGRQETQYF	.	TRBV27	TRBJ2-5	.
TGTGCCAGCCGAACGGGGGGGGAACACACTGAAGCTTTCTTT	CASRTGGEHTEAFF	.	TRBV28	TRBJ1-1	.
TGTGCCAGCAGCTTAATTAGCGTCGGCGGGGAGCTGTTTTTT	CASSLISVGGELFF	.	TRBV7-8	TRBJ2-2	.
TGTGCCAGTAGTCCAGTACAGGGCCCGCCCCAGCATTTT	CASSPVQGPPQHF	.	TRBV19	TRBJ1-5	.
TGCGCCAGCAGCTTTTACTCCCGCTCCGGGGAGCTGTTTTTT	CASSFYSRSGELFF	.	TRBV5-1	TRBJ2-2	.
TGTGCCAGCTTTTCCAGAGACGACTACGAGCAGTACTTC	CASFSRDDYEQYF	.	TRBV27	TRBJ2-7	.
TGTGCCAGCACAGGCGCAGGGCCGAATCAGCCCCAGCATTTT	CASTGAGPNQPQHF	.	TRBV25-1	TRBJ1-5	.
TGCGCCACCTCCCGAGCGGGAGGGCCGGAAAATGAGCAGTTCTTC	CATSRAGGPENEQFF	TRBD2	TRBV10-1	TRBJ2-1	.